A selection of T cell receptor beta chains follows, all from one sample in a study of CD8+CD57+ T cells in acquired aplastic anemia. TCRdb re-called the reads with MiXCR, one entry per CDR3 protein. The sample includes 35,000 to 45,000 distinct CDR3 sequences, around 82% of them seen just once. The sequencing sample was made of sorted CD4+, CD8+, or CD8+CD57+ T cells (not recorded which) from PBMCs. These receptors were obtained from a human donor in good health, serving as a control. The CDR3 runs from the conserved cysteine through the conserved F or W. A D gene is named only where the DNA matches it firmly. Not all rows give a size; the values are once, few, many and, for expanded clones, a class.

DNA,CDR3,D,V,J,size
TGTGCCATCAGGTCGACAGGGAATGAGCAGTTCTTC,CAIRSTGNEQFF,TRBD1,TRBV10-3,TRBJ2-1,-
TGTGCCAGCAGTTACGGGGACGCATCCTACGAGCAGTACTTC,CASSYGDASYEQYF,-,TRBV6-5,TRBJ2-7,-
TGCAGTGCTGCCGGGACAAACGATCAGCCCCAGCATTTT,CSAAGTNDQPQHF,-,TRBV20-1,TRBJ1-5,-
TGTGCCAGCGCTTCAACGGGGAGTGCCTACAATGAGCAGTTCTTC,CASASTGSAYNEQFF,-,TRBV4-2,TRBJ2-1,-
TGTGCCAGCAGTTATCTAACAGGGGGTGCTGAAAAACTGTTTTTT,CASSYLTGGAEKLFF,TRBD1,TRBV11-3,TRBJ1-4,-
TGTGCCATCAGTGAGTCCCAGGACTATGGCTACACCTTC,CAISESQDYGYTF,-,TRBV10-3,TRBJ1-2,-
TGTGCCAGCAGTGACGCCAGGGATGGGGGCACAGATACGCAGTATTTT,CASSDARDGGTDTQYF,-,TRBV6-4,TRBJ2-3,large
TGCGCCAGCAGCCAAGACGGCCGGGGCCCCCAAGAGACCCAGTACTTC,CASSQDGRGPQETQYF,-,TRBV4-3,TRBJ2-5,once
TGTGCCAGCAGCTCATCAGGACAATTCTTC,CASSSSGQFF,-,TRBV7-2,TRBJ1-2,-
TGTGCCAGCATTAAGACAGGGGACTATGGCTACACCTTC,CASIKTGDYGYTF,TRBD1,TRBV6-2/TRBV6-3,TRBJ1-2,once
TGTGCCAGCAGTTACACCCCTCGGGGGGACTATGGCTACACCTTC,CASSYTPRGDYGYTF,-,TRBV6-5,TRBJ1-2,once
TGCAGTGCTAGTCCCGAGGGGGGACTAGCCTTCCACGAGCAGTACTTC,CSASPEGGLAFHEQYF,TRBD2,TRBV20-1,TRBJ2-7,-
TGCGGTGCTAGAGATCGGCGGCTGGCGGGGGTTGCCTACGAGCAGTACTTC,CGARDRRLAGVAYEQYF,TRBD2,TRBV20-1,TRBJ2-7,-
TGCGCCAGCATGAGTGGCACCTACGAGCAGTACTTC,CASMSGTYEQYF,-,TRBV10-1,TRBJ2-7,-
TGTGCCAGCAGCTTCGGGACTAGCGGGGATACAGATACGCAGTATTTT,CASSFGTSGDTDTQYF,TRBD2,TRBV7-3,TRBJ2-3,-
TGTGCCAGTAGTATCGGGCCAAGCTCCTACGAGCAGTACTTC,CASSIGPSSYEQYF,-,TRBV19,TRBJ2-7,-
TGCAGCGTTGTGGGGACAGGGTCTGAAGCTTTCTTT,CSVVGTGSEAFF,TRBD1,TRBV29-1,TRBJ1-1,once
TGCAGCGCTGAAGTTGGCGGGAGAGGTACCGGGGAGCTGTTTTTT,CSAEVGGRGTGELFF,TRBD2,TRBV29-1,TRBJ2-2,-
TGCGCCAGCAGTCGCGAGGGGAGGGCCAACGTCCTGACTTTC,CASSREGRANVLTF,-,TRBV10-1,TRBJ2-6,-
TGTGCCAGCAGCTCGAGCGGGGGGGCATCCTACGAGCAGTACTTC,CASSSSGGASYEQYF,TRBD2,TRBV2,TRBJ2-7,-
TGCAGTGCTAAAACCGACAGTGGTTCACCCCTCCACTTT,CSAKTDSGSPLHF,-,TRBV20-1,TRBJ1-6,-
TGTGCCACCAGCAGAGATCCCCAGACCGGGGGCTACACCTTC,CATSRDPQTGGYTF,-,TRBV15,TRBJ1-2,-
TGTGCCAGCAGTCCTAGCTATAGCAATCAGCCCCAGCATTTT,CASSPSYSNQPQHF,-,TRBV6-4,TRBJ1-5,-
TGCAGTGCTTCCCAGCTAGCGGGATTCGGCTACGAGCAGTACTTC,CSASQLAGFGYEQYF,TRBD2,TRBV20-1,TRBJ2-7,-
TGTGCCGGCAGCTTAGTCCTCGCGGGGCATGAGCAGTTCTTC,CAGSLVLAGHEQFF,-,TRBV11-2,TRBJ2-1,-
TGTGCCAGTAGTTTCGGTCCCGAGCAGTACTTC,CASSFGPEQYF,-,TRBV19,TRBJ2-7,once
TGTGCCAAATCTAGCGGACGGACCGGGGAGCTGTTTTTT,CAKSSGRTGELFF,TRBD2,TRBV2,TRBJ2-2,few
TGTGCCAGCAGCGTATTGGGTACGGCTAGCTCCCACGAGCAGTACTTC,CASSVLGTASSHEQYF,-,TRBV9,TRBJ2-7,-
TGTGCCAGCAGCTTGGAAAGGGACAGCGGCTACACCTTC,CASSLERDSGYTF,TRBD1,TRBV7-6,TRBJ1-2,-
TGTGCCAGCGGGGGGAAGACCGGGGAGCTGTTTTTT,CASGGKTGELFF,-,TRBV7-9,TRBJ2-2,-
TGCGCCAGCAGTGTGGCCAGGGACCAGCCCCAGCATTTT,CASSVARDQPQHF,-,TRBV10-2,TRBJ1-5,-
TGCGCCAGCAGAGAACGAAGAATAGATCAGCCCCAGCATTTT,CASRERRIDQPQHF,-,TRBV10-2,TRBJ1-5,-
TGTGCCAGCAGTGACCGTGATTGGAAAGAGACCCAGTACTTC,CASSDRDWKETQYF,-,TRBV2,TRBJ2-5,-
TGTGCCAGCAGCCTAACAGGGGGCTTTTCACCCCTCCACTTT,CASSLTGGFSPLHF,TRBD1,TRBV7-2,TRBJ1-6,-
TGTGCCACCAGCAGAGAGGGGTGGCCTAGCACAGATACGCAGTATTTT,CATSREGWPSTDTQYF,-,TRBV15,TRBJ2-3,-
TGCAGTGCTAGACCCCCGGCCACGACTGCCCAAGAGACCCAGTACTTC,CSARPPATTAQETQYF,-,TRBV20-1,TRBJ2-5,-
TGTGCCATCAGTGAGGGGACAGGGGGTTTAAATACGCAGTATTTT,CAISEGTGGLNTQYF,TRBD1,TRBV10-3,TRBJ2-3,-
TGTGCCAGCCCGGAGACCCAGTACTTC,CASPETQYF,-,TRBV6-7,TRBJ2-5,-
TGTGCCAGCAGGTGGGGGGACACCACGGCCGGGGAGCTGTTTTTT,CASRWGDTTAGELFF,-,TRBV7-9,TRBJ2-2,-
TGTGCCACCAGCAAGTACCACACAGGGGACCAAGAGACCCAGTACTTC,CATSKYHTGDQETQYF,TRBD1,TRBV15,TRBJ2-5,few
TGTGCCAGCAGCTTCACAGGATACTACGAGCAGTACTTC,CASSFTGYYEQYF,-,TRBV7-9,TRBJ2-7,-
TGTGCCAGTAGTGACACAGGGTTAAGGAACTATGGCTACACCTTC,CASSDTGLRNYGYTF,-,TRBV19,TRBJ1-2,few
TGTGCCAGCCAACGGGGGGGCAATGAGCAGTTCTTC,CASQRGGNEQFF,TRBD2,TRBV25-1,TRBJ2-1,-
TGTGCCAGCAGTGAACCCGGGGAGCTGTTTTTT,CASSEPGELFF,-,TRBV6-1,TRBJ2-2,-
TGTGCCACCAGCAGAGATAGGGGAACAGGGGCGACAGATACGCAGTATTTT,CATSRDRGTGATDTQYF,TRBD1,TRBV15,TRBJ2-3,-
TGTGCCAGCAGCCTGTACTATGGCTACACCTTC,CASSLYYGYTF,-,TRBV6-2/TRBV6-3,TRBJ1-2,-